This T cell receptor (beta chain) stems from a study of shared clonotypes between healthy human individuals. Study in general: Plates per donor: three CD4 naive, three CD4 memory, two CD8 naive, one CD8 memory. Study-wide points: Richness estimates generally favored naive over memory subsets.

Generated by immunoSEQ multiplex PCR, the TCRdb table keeps only in-frame clones and is missing some. The sample gives 190,000 or so clones, 66% of which show up once; more than 9% is in the top ten. Regarding this clone: Its antigen remains unidentified.

Donors had no recently reported acute infections or vaccinations and were HIV-negative. The CDR3 spans 16 residues. Trimming removed 3 bases from V and 5 bases from J; junction bases left unmatched: 11. Germline V gene sequence: CDR1 MGHRA, CDR2 YSYEKL. The receptor's source is a man between 25 and 39 years old in good health. Sample: memory CD4+ T cells sorted from blood. Indicated subset: CD45RA-negative fraction. The chain has TRBV4-1 and TRBJ2-5; TRBD1 matches at 8 bases. The CDR3 here is CASSQDLRGLGETQYF. CDR3 in DNA: TGCGCCAGCAGCCAGGACCTCAGGGGGCTGGGGGAGACCCAGTACTTC.